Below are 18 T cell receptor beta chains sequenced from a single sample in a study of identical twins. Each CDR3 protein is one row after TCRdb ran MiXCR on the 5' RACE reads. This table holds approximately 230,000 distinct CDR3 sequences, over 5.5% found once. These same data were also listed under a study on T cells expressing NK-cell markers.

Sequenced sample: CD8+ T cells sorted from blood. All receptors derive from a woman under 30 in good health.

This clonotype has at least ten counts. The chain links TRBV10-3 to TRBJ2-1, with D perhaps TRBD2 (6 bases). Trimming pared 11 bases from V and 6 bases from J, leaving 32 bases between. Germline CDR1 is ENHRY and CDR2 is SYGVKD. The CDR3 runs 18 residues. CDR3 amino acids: CAVTGGFGGMTGGNEQFF. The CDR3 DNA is TGTGCCGTCACAGGCGGATTCGGCGGGATGACTGGGGGCAATGAGCAGTTCTTC.

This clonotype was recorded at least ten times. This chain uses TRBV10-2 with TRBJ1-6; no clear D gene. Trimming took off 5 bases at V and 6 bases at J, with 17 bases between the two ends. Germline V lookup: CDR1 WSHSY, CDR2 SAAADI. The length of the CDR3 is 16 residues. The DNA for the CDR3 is TGCGCCAGCAGTCCTTCGGGATCTTGGGGTAATTCACCCCTCCACTTT. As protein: CASSPSGSWGNSPLHF.

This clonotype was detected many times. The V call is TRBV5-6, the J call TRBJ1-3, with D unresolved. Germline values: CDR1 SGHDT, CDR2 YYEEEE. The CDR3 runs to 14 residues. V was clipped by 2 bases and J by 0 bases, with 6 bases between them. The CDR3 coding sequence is TGTGCCAGCAGCTTCGGCAGCTCTGGAAACACCATATATTTT. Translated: CASSFGSSGNTIYF.

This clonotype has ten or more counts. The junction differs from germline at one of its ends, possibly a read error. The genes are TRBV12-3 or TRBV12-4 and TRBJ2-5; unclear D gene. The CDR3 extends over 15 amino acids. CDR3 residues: CASSFSSRTQGTQYF. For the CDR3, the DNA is TGTGCCAGCAGTTTCTCTAGTAGGACCCAAGGGACCCAGTACTTC.

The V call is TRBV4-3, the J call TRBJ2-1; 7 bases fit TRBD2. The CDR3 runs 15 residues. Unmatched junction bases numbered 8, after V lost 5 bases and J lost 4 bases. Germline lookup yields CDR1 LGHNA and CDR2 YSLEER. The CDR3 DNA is TGCGCCAGCAGCGACACTAGCGAGACGTACAATGAGCAGTTCTTC. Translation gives CASSDTSETYNEQFF.

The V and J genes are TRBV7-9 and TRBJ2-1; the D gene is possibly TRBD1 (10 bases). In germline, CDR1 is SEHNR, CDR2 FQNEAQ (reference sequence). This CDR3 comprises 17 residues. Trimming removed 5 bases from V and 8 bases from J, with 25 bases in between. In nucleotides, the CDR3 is TGTGCCAGCAGCCTCGACAGGGGGCGTAGCGGGAGCTATGAGCAGTTCTTC. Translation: CASSLDRGRSGSYEQFF.

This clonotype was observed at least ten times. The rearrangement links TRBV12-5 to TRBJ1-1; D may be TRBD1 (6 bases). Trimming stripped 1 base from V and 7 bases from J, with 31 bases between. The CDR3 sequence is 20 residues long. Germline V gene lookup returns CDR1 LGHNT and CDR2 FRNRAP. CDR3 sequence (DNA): TGTGCTAGTGGTTTGGATAGTGGATTGGGGAGTTACAGGGAAGACGGTGAAGCTTTCTTT. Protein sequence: CASGLDSGLGSYREDGEAFF.

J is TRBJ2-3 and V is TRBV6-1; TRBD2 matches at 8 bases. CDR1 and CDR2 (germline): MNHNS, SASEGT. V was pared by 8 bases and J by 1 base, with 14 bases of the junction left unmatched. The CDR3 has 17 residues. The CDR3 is CASASFGPTSGTDTQYF. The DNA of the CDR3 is TGTGCCAGCGCCTCCTTCGGACCGACTAGCGGCACAGATACGCAGTATTTT.

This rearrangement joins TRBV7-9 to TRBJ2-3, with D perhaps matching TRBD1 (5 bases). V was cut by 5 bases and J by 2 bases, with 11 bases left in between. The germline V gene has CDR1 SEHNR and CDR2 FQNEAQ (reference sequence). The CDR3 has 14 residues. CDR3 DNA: TGTGCCAGCAGCCCCAAGACAGACACAGATACGCAGTATTTT. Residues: CASSPKTDTDTQYF. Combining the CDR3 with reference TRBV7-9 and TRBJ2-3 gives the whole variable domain DTGVSQNPRHKITKRGQNVTFRCDPISEHNRLYWYRQTLGQGPEFLTYFQNEAQLEKSRLLSDRFSAERPKGSFSTLEIQRTEQGDSAMYLCASSPKTDTDTQYFGPGTRLTVL.

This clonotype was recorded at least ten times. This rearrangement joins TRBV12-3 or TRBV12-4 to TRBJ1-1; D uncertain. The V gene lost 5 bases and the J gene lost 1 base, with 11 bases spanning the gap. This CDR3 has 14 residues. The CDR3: CASSHGRTNTEAFF. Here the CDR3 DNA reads TGTGCCAGCAGTCACGGGAGGACGAACACTGAAGCTTTCTTT.

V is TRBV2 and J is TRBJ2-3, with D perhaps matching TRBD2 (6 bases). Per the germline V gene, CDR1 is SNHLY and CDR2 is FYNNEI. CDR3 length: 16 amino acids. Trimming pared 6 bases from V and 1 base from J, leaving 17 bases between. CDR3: CASREGRRLGTDTQYF. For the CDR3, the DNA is TGTGCCAGCAGGGAGGGACGGAGGTTAGGCACAGATACGCAGTATTTT. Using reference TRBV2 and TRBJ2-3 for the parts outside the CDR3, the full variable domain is EPEVTQTPSHQVTQMGQEVILRCVPISNHLYFYWYRQILGQKVEFLVSFYNNEISEKSEIFDDQFSVERPDGSNFTLKIRSTKLEDSAMYFCASREGRRLGTDTQYFGPGTRLTVL.

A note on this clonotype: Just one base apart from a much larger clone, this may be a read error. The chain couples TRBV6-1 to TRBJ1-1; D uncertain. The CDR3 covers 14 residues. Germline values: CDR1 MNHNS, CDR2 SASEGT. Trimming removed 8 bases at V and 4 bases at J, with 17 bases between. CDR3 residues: CASWVRRRATEAFF. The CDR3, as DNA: TGTGCCAGCTGGGTACGAAGGCGGGCCACTGAAGCTTTCTTT.

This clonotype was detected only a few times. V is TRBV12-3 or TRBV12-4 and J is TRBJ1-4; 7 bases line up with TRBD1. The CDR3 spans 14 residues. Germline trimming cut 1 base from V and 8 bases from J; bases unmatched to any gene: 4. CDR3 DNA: TGTGCCAGCAGTTTAGAAGGGGGCTGGGAAAAACTGTTTTTT. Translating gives CASSLEGGWEKLFF.

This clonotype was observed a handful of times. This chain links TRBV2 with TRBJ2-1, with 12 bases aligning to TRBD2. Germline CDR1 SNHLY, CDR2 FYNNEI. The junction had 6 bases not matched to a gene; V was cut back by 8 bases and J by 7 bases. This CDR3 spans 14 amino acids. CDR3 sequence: CASRKGTSGNEQFF. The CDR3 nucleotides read TGTGCCAGCCGTAAAGGGACTAGCGGGAATGAGCAGTTCTTC.

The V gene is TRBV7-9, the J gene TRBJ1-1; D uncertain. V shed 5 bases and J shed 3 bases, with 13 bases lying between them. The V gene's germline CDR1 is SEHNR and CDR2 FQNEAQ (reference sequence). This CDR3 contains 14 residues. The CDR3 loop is CASSPVEQHTEAFF. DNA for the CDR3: TGTGCCAGCAGCCCTGTAGAGCAGCACACTGAAGCTTTCTTT.

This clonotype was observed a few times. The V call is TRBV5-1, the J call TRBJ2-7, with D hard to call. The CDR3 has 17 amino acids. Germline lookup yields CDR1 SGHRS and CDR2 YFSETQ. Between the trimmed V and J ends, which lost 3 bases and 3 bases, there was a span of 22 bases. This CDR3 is CASSYYGRLLSFYEQYF. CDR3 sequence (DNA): TGCGCCAGCAGCTACTATGGAAGACTCTTAAGTTTCTACGAGCAGTACTTC.

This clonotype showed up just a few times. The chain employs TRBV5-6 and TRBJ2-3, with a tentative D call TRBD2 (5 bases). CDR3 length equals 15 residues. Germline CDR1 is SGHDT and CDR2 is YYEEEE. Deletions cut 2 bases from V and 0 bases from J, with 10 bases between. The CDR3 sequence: CASSFVDSSTDTQYF. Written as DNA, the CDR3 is TGTGCCAGCAGCTTTGTGGACTCTAGCACAGATACGCAGTATTTT.

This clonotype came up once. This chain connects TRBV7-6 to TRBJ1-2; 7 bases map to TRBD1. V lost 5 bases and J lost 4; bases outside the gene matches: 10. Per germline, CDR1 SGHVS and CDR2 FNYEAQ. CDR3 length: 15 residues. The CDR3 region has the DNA TGTGCCAGCAGCCAACGACCGGGACAGATCTATGGCTACACCTTC. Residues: CASSQRPGQIYGYTF.